These T cell receptor beta chains were read from a single sample in a study of T cell responses to AZD1222 COVID-19 vaccine. Here immunoSEQ multiplex PCR was the method, and the copy in TCRdb shows in-frame clones only, minus some. The data show 100,000 to 150,000 clones, roughly 93% seen once. The sequencing here drew on peripheral blood, taken 28 days after the second AZD1222 dose. The receptors stem from an adult who received the AZD1222 COVID-19 vaccine. The CDR3 runs from the conserved cysteine through the conserved F or W. Each record gives: clone size, D gene, V gene, CDR3 length, J gene, CDR3 protein, CDR3 DNA. The D gene is left open where the match is weak. The size of a clone is reported for some rows only, either as once, few or many, or as a class for expanded clones.

>few|TRBD1|TRBV6-1|19|TRBJ1-5
CASSDFTGAGYNRNQPQHF
TGTGCCAGCAGTGACTTTACAGGGGCGGGGTACAATCGCAATCAGCCCCAGCATTTT
>NA|NA|TRBV29-1|13|TRBJ1-1
CSVFIGMNTEAFF
TGCAGCGTTTTTATAGGGATGAACACTGAAGCTTTCTTT
>NA|NA|TRBV4-2|11|TRBJ1-1
CASSQNTEAFF
TGTGCCAGCAGCCAGAACACTGAAGCTTTCTTT
>NA|NA|TRBV6-5|13|TRBJ1-6
CASSYSAPSPLHF
TGTGCCAGCAGTTACTCAGCTCCTTCACCCCTCCACTTT
>NA|NA|TRBV5-5|13|TRBJ1-2
CASSLDRNYGYTF
TGTGCCAGCAGCTTGGACAGGAACTATGGCTACACCTTC
>NA|NA|TRBV5-1|13|TRBJ1-1
CASSTQGFTEAFF
TGCGCCAGCAGCACACAGGGTTTCACTGAAGCTTTCTTT
>NA|TRBD1|TRBV5-1|15|TRBJ2-7
CASSLEGQGAYEQYF
TGCGCCAGCAGCTTGGAGGGACAGGGGGCCTACGAGCAGTACTTC
>NA|NA|TRBV5-1|14|TRBJ1-1
CASSSTGSNTEAFF
TGCGCCAGCAGCTCCACAGGGTCTAACACTGAAGCTTTCTTT
>NA|TRBD2|TRBV6-1|15|TRBJ2-7
CASSKAGAISYEQYF
TGTGCCAGCAGTAAAGCGGGGGCCATATCCTACGAGCAGTACTTC
>NA|TRBD1|TRBV3-1/TRBV3-2|16|TRBJ1-6
CASSQRTGVGNSPLHF
TGTGCCAGCAGCCAAAGAACAGGGGTGGGGAATTCACCCCTCCACTTT
>few|NA|TRBV28|11|TRBJ2-2
CASSLTGELFF
TGTGCCAGCAGTCTAACCGGGGAGCTGTTTTTT
>NA|NA|TRBV28|14|TRBJ1-5
CASSPSGIVQPQHF
TGTGCCAGCAGCCCTTCAGGGATTGTTCAGCCCCAGCATTTT
>NA|NA|TRBV28|16|TRBJ2-5
CASSSITGFSVETQYF
TGTGCCAGCAGTTCGATTACAGGGTTCTCGGTCGAGACCCAGTACTTC
>NA|TRBD1|TRBV27|16|TRBJ1-2
CASSPLGQGINYGYTF
TGTGCCAGCAGCCCACTAGGACAGGGTATTAACTATGGCTACACCTTC
>NA|NA|TRBV5-1|13|TRBJ1-2
CASSPRQNYGYTF
TGCGCCAGCAGCCCACGTCAGAACTATGGCTACACCTTC
>NA|NA|TRBV20-1|12|TRBJ2-3
CSASVSSNTQYF
TGCAGTGCTAGTGTCTCCTCAAATACGCAGTATTTT
>NA|NA|TRBV2|16|TRBJ2-6
CASSDLWNAGANVLTF
TGTGCCAGCAGCGATTTGTGGAATGCAGGGGCCAACGTCCTGACTTTC
>NA|NA|TRBV30|15|TRBJ1-2
CAGQQVLQGINGYTF
TGTGCCGGCCAACAGGTGCTTCAGGGGATTAATGGCTACACCTTC
>NA|NA|TRBV7-7|13|TRBJ2-1
CASSLYIDNEQFF
TGTGCCAGCAGCTTATATATCGACAATGAGCAGTTCTTC
>once|TRBD1|TRBV6-5|14|TRBJ1-1
CASSGQALNTEAFF
TGTGCCAGCAGCGGACAGGCCTTGAACACTGAAGCTTTCTTT
>NA|NA|TRBV30|13|TRBJ1-2
CAWGTSTGYGYTF
TGTGCCTGGGGGACGTCTACAGGATATGGCTACACCTTC
>once|TRBD2|TRBV19|14|TRBJ2-7
CASSPRGEPYEQYF
TGTGCCAGTAGTCCCCGGGGGGAACCCTACGAGCAGTACTTC
>NA|NA|TRBV4-1|16|TRBJ1-2
CASSQGVEGVLRGYTF
TGCGCCAGCAGCCAAGGAGTGGAGGGGGTTTTAAGAGGCTACACCTTC
>NA|TRBD1|TRBV10-3|15|TRBJ2-7
CAISESWTGASEQYF
TGTGCCATCAGTGAGTCTTGGACAGGGGCCTCCGAGCAGTACTTC
>NA|NA|TRBV5-1|14|TRBJ2-7
CASSLLPGDYEQYF
TGCGCCAGCAGCTTGCTGCCAGGGGACTACGAGCAGTACTTC
>NA|NA|TRBV11-2|15|TRBJ1-3
CASSSEGFSGNTIYF
TGTGCCAGCAGCTCCGAGGGCTTCTCTGGAAACACCATATATTTT
>NA|TRBD2|TRBV30|16|TRBJ2-3
CAWQGLAGYSTDTQYF
TGTGCCTGGCAGGGACTAGCGGGTTACAGCACAGATACGCAGTATTTT
>NA|NA|TRBV9|14|TRBJ2-2
CASSVAGTTGELFF
TGTGCCAGCAGCGTAGCGGGAACCACCGGGGAGCTGTTTTTT
>NA|NA|TRBV6-5|16|TRBJ1-5
CASSYNRPAGNQPQHF
TGTGCCAGCAGTTACAATAGGCCCGCTGGGAATCAGCCCCAGCATTTT
>NA|TRBD2|TRBV28|16|TRBJ2-7
CASSPYPGTSDYEQYF
TGTGCCAGCAGTCCGTATCCCGGGACTAGCGACTACGAGCAGTACTTC
>NA|NA|TRBV5-1|13|TRBJ1-5
CASSFDSNQPQHF
TGCGCCAGCAGCTTTGATAGCAATCAGCCCCAGCATTTT
>NA|NA|TRBV29-1|13|TRBJ1-1
CSVDPYVNTEAFF
TGCAGCGTTGATCCTTACGTGAACACTGAAGCTTTCTTT
>few|NA|TRBV28|16|TRBJ2-7
CASSSLDGFSSYEQYF
TGTGCCAGCAGTTCCCTGGACGGGTTCTCATCCTACGAGCAGTACTTC
>NA|NA|TRBV5-1|15|TRBJ2-1
CASSLLTPGDNEQFF
TGCGCCAGCAGCTTGCTCACCCCGGGTGACAATGAGCAGTTCTTC
>NA|TRBD2|TRBV6-5|15|TRBJ2-3
CASSFSGTSTDTQYF
TGTGCCAGCAGTTTTAGCGGGACTAGCACAGATACGCAGTATTTT
>NA|NA|TRBV27|14|TRBJ2-3
CASSFIDDADTQYF
TGTGCCAGCAGTTTTATCGACGACGCGGATACGCAGTATTTT
>NA|NA|TRBV18|16|TRBJ2-2
CASSPVVGLNTGELFF
TGTGCCAGCTCACCAGTCGTCGGACTCAACACCGGGGAGCTGTTTTTT
>NA|TRBD1|TRBV2|14|TRBJ1-5
CASRPGQGSQPQHF
TGTGCCAGCAGACCGGGACAGGGGAGTCAGCCCCAGCATTTT
>NA|TRBD1|TRBV28|14|TRBJ1-2
CASSPGDRSYGYTF
TGTGCCAGCAGCCCCGGGGACAGGTCCTATGGCTACACCTTC
>NA|NA|TRBV19|13|TRBJ1-5
CASSIDGSVPQHF
TGTGCCAGTAGTATAGATGGTTCCGTGCCCCAGCATTTT
>NA|TRBD1|TRBV6-5|15|TRBJ2-7
CASNPQVGTGYEQYF
TGTGCCAGCAATCCACAAGTGGGGACAGGGTATGAGCAGTACTTC
>NA|NA|TRBV7-8|15|TRBJ2-7
CASSLDLGFSYEQYF
TGTGCCAGCAGCTTAGATCTGGGGTTCTCCTACGAGCAGTACTTC
>NA|TRBD2|TRBV20-1|15|TRBJ2-1
CSASLASGGNNEQFF
TGCAGTGCTAGTCTAGCTAGCGGAGGGAACAATGAGCAGTTCTTC
>NA|NA|TRBV28|15|TRBJ1-5
CASSGGLEGNQPQHF
TGTGCCAGCAGTGGGGGCTTAGAGGGCAATCAGCCCCAGCATTTT
>NA|NA|TRBV21-1|15|TRBJ1-3
CASIPIRPRRNTIYF
TGTGCCAGCATCCCAATACGGCCTAGAAGAAACACCATATATTTT
>NA|NA|TRBV18|16|TRBJ1-5
CASSPQAGAPDQPQHF
TGTGCCAGCTCACCACAAGCTGGGGCACCGGATCAGCCCCAGCATTTT
>NA|NA|TRBV5-1|13|TRBJ2-1
CASRLGSYNEQFF
TGCGCCAGCCGTCTCGGATCCTACAATGAGCAGTTCTTC
>NA|NA|TRBV6-5|16|TRBJ1-1
CASSYGAGVLDTEAFF
TGTGCCAGCAGTTACGGAGCAGGGGTGTTGGACACTGAAGCTTTCTTT
>NA|NA|TRBV6-1|12|TRBJ2-7
CASSEGGYEQYF
TGTGCCAGCAGTGAAGGGGGATACGAGCAGTACTTC
>NA|TRBD2|TRBV9|20|TRBJ2-1
CASSVEARLFSGTSYNEQFF
TGTGCCAGCAGCGTAGAGGCTCGGCTGTTTAGCGGGACGTCCTACAATGAGCAGTTCTTC
>NA|NA|TRBV21-1|17|TRBJ1-3
CASSKPGQGLSGNTIYF
TGTGCCAGCAGCAAACCCGGACAGGGCCTCTCTGGAAACACCATATATTTT
>NA|NA|TRBV18|13|TRBJ1-1
CASLTTANTEAFF
TGTGCCAGCCTCACCACGGCGAACACTGAAGCTTTCTTT
>NA|NA|TRBV6-1|14|TRBJ2-5
CASSDRGVQETQYF
TGTGCCAGCAGTGACCGCGGAGTACAAGAGACCCAGTACTTC